This T cell receptor beta chain was retrieved from a study of T cell responses to AZD1222 COVID-19 vaccine. About this clone: Its antigen is still unknown.

Findings of the study overall: Unmutated variant regions are reportedly targeted by nearly half of spike-specific TCRs. Clonal diversity may have been underestimated, and the donors were mostly white British, with more females than males. Baseline serology detected seropositivity in only 5 to 7 AZD1222 recipients.

Sequenced by immunoSEQ multiplex PCR; TCRdb stores in-frame clones only, minus some. The table includes roughly 120,000 clones, around 90% detected once. The CDR3 consists of 12 residues. V gave up 8 bases and J gave up 8 bases, with 13 bases separating them. Germline V gives CDR1 MNHEY, CDR2 SMNVEV (reference sequence). The J gene is TRBJ2-1, the V gene TRBV27; no firm D call. This specimen consisted of peripheral blood, obtained on day 0 of AZD1222 vaccination. The TCR sequence derives from an adult in good health. As DNA, the CDR3 is TGTGCCAGCGGGGTTCGCACCCATGAGCAGTTCTTC. This gives the protein CASGVRTHEQFF.